Presented here are 27 T cell receptor beta chains from one specimen sequenced in a study of T cell repertoires in cytomegalovirus infection. TCRdb ran MiXCR on the reads and lists one entry per CDR3 protein. The sample has 120,000 to 150,000 distinct CDR3 sequences; approximately 5.9% are singletons. Sequenced sample: PBMCs. Receptors were obtained from a human donor in good health (CMV status not recorded). Some clones in this sample may be carry-over from other donors' samples.

This clonotype was picked up many times. This chain's CDR3 is CASSPGGTEAFF. CDR3 in DNA: TGTGCCAGCAGCCCGGGGGGCACTGAAGCTTTCTTT. The rearrangement uses TRBV7-9 and TRBJ1-1; D is possibly TRBD1 (5 bases). The V gene's germline CDR1 is SEHNR and CDR2 FQNEAQ (reference sequence). CDR3 length: 12 amino acids. Trimming pared 5 bases from V and 4 bases from J, leaving 8 bases between.

At least ten counts were recorded for this clonotype. The chain links TRBV7-2 to TRBJ1-2; D possibly corresponds to TRBD1 (5 bases). V lost 2 bases, J lost 3 bases, and 10 bases lay in between. This CDR3 has 14 residues. The V gene's germline CDR1 is SGHTA and CDR2 FQGNSA. The CDR3 DNA reads TGTGCCAGCAGCTTAAGGGGAGCGGACTATGGCTACACCTTC. It specifies CASSLRGADYGYTF. Complete variable domain (other parts from reference TRBV7-2 and TRBJ1-2): GAGVSQSPSNKVTEKGKDVELRCDPISGHTALYWYRQSLGQGLEFLIYFQGNSAPDKSGLPSDRFSAERTGGSVSTLTIQRTQQEDSAVYLCASSLRGADYGYTFGSGTRLTVV.

In this sample, this clonotype turned up many times. This chain links TRBV27 with TRBJ2-1; 8 bases align to TRBD1. Germline V gene lookup returns CDR1 MNHEY and CDR2 SMNVEV (reference sequence). Trimming at V came to 8 bases and at J to 4 bases, leaving 7 bases not matched to a gene. This CDR3 is 14 amino acids long. CDR3 in DNA: TGTGCCAGCTATTCCGGACAGGGATACAATGAGCAGTTCTTC. Its translation: CASYSGQGYNEQFF.

This chain uses TRBV20-1 with TRBJ1-6, with unresolved D. Germline V lookup: CDR1 DFQATT, CDR2 SNEGSKA (reference sequence). With 5 bases removed from V and 5 bases from J, the gap between germline ends came to 16 bases. There are 15 residues in the CDR3. The CDR3 bases are TGCAGTGCTCCACTTTTCCCAGACCATAATTCACCCCTCCACTTT. Protein sequence: CSAPLFPDHNSPLHF.

This clonotype was picked up many times. This chain joins TRBV11-2 and TRBJ2-3, with 12 bases matching TRBD1. CDR1 SGHAT and CDR2 FQNNGV come from the germline V gene. The CDR3 is 16 residues long. Trimming removed 4 bases from V and 4 bases from J; junction bases left unmatched: 6. CDR3 DNA sequence: TGTGCCAGCAGCTACCGGGGACAGGGGGCCTCAGATACGCAGTATTTT. As protein: CASSYRGQGASDTQYF.

This chain joins TRBV18 and TRBJ1-2, with D uncertain. V dropped 2 bases and J dropped 2 bases, with 9 bases sitting between them. This CDR3 contains 14 residues. Germline V gene lookup returns CDR1 KGHSH and CDR2 LQKENI. CDR3 residues: CASSPIGENYGYTF. The DNA of the CDR3 is TGTGCCAGCTCACCAATTGGGGAGAACTATGGCTACACCTTC.

This clonotype was recorded many times. V and J are TRBV12-3 or TRBV12-4 and TRBJ1-2; 7 nucleotides match TRBD1. CDR3 length: 14 residues. Trimming took 4 bases from V and 6 from J; bases not matched to a gene: 8. The CDR3 DNA reads as TGTGCCAGCAGTTCCCAACAGGGGCCCCATGGCTACACCTTC. Its translation is CASSSQQGPHGYTF.

The sample holds many counts of this clonotype. The rearrangement uses TRBV19 and TRBJ2-1; no definite D call. The CDR3 loop spans 12 amino acids. Trimming took 2 bases from V and 6 from J, leaving 5 bases between them. CDR1 is LNHDA and CDR2 is SQIVND in the germline V gene (reference sequence). CDR3 protein: CASSIIGNEQFF. The CDR3 nucleotides read TGTGCCAGTAGTATAATCGGCAATGAGCAGTTCTTC.

This clonotype was detected ten times or more. The CDR3 loop is CASSPRHGGEQYF. DNA for the CDR3: TGTGCCAGCAGCCCAAGACACGGGGGCGAGCAGTACTTC. V and J are TRBV7-2 and TRBJ2-7; possible D gene TRBD2, 6 bases. V was pared by 5 bases and J by 6 bases, with 14 bases between. The CDR3 length is 13 residues. The germline V gene has CDR1 SGHTA and CDR2 FQGNSA.

This clonotype has at least ten counts. The rearrangement joins TRBV15 to TRBJ1-1, with D possibly TRBD1 on 5 matching bases. CDR1 and CDR2 (germline): LNHNV, YYDKDF (reference sequence). The CDR3 consists of 15 residues. Trimming cost V 1 base and J 0 bases, with 9 bases left between them. The CDR3: CATSRGGEMNTEAFF. DNA of the CDR3: TGTGCCACCAGCAGAGGGGGGGAGATGAACACTGAAGCTTTCTTT. Using reference TRBV15 and TRBJ1-1 for the parts outside the CDR3, the full variable domain is DAMVIQNPRYQVTQFGKPVTLSCSQTLNHNVMYWYQQKSSQAPKLLFHYYDKDFNNEADTPDNFQSRRPNTSFCFLDIRSPGLGDTAMYLCATSRGGEMNTEAFFGQGTRLTVV.

The sample holds a few counts of this clonotype. V is TRBV6-1 and J is TRBJ2-7, with 8 nucleotides matching TRBD1. The CDR3 spans 14 residues. The junction had 10 bases not matched to a gene; V was cut back by 7 bases and J by 5 bases. The germline V gene encodes CDR1 MNHNS and CDR2 SASEGT. The CDR3 DNA reads TGTGCCAGCATCCCAACCGCAGGGGGCCACGAGCAGTACGTC. As protein: CASIPTAGGHEQYV.

This clonotype turned up a few times. This chain connects TRBV5-6 to TRBJ1-2; weak D call: TRBD1 (6 bases). The germline CDR1 and CDR2 sequences are SGHDT and YYEEEE. This CDR3 contains 14 residues. Trimming shortened V by 4 bases and J by 3 bases, and 13 bases separated the two germline ends. The CDR3 loop is CASSPQGSDYGYTF. The CDR3, as DNA: TGTGCCAGCAGCCCACAGGGCAGCGACTATGGCTACACCTTC. The full variable domain, rest sourced from reference TRBV5-6 and TRBJ1-2, is DAGVTQSPTHLIKTRGQQVTLRCSPKSGHDTVSWYQQALGQGPQFIFQYYEEEERQRGNFPDRFSGHQFPNYSSELNVNALLLGDSALYLCASSPQGSDYGYTFGSGTRLTVV.

There are many counts of this clonotype. V gene TRBV7-2 combines with J gene TRBJ1-1; the D gene is possibly TRBD1 (5 bases). The CDR3 consists of 14 residues. Germline-derived CDR1 and CDR2 are SGHTA and FQGNSA. The germline V and J ends were trimmed by 6 bases and 4 bases, with 15 bases remaining between them. For the CDR3, the DNA is TGTGCCAGCAGACCAAGCCGGGGCGCCACTGAAGCTTTCTTT. Amino acid sequence: CASRPSRGATEAFF.

This clonotype was counted many times. The V call is TRBV7-9, the J call TRBJ1-4; 9 nucleotides line up with TRBD1. Germline V gene sequence: CDR1 SEHNR, CDR2 FQNEAQ (reference sequence). J lost 8 bases, V lost 5 bases, and 12 bases had no gene match. This CDR3 has 16 amino acids. The CDR3: CASSVVGTGFREKLFF. In DNA form, the CDR3 reads TGTGCCAGCAGCGTCGTGGGGACAGGGTTCCGAGAAAAACTGTTTTTT.

The table lists this clonotype with many counts. The chain links TRBV12-3 or TRBV12-4 to TRBJ1-5; 7 nucleotides line up with TRBD1. The V segment lost 6 bases and the J segment 7 bases; nucleotides outside the gene matches: 9. There are 14 residues in the CDR3. DNA of the CDR3: TGTGCCAGCAGCCTCCTAGGGGGCACGCAGCCCCAGCATTTT. It codes for CASSLLGGTQPQHF.

This clonotype was counted many times. V usage is TRBV29-1 and J usage is TRBJ2-7; 7 bases are shared with TRBD1. V shed 7 bases, J shed 5 bases, and the junction held 5 bases outside the gene matches. The V gene's germline CDR1 is SQVTM and CDR2 ANQGSEA. CDR3 length: 11 residues. The CDR3 DNA follows: TGCAGCGCTCGACAGGGCCACGAGCAGTACTTC. Its protein product is CSARQGHEQYF.

In this sample, this clonotype turned up many times. The chain has TRBV7-6 and TRBJ1-1; D is perhaps TRBD1 (5 bases). The CDR3 is made up of 14 amino acids. From germline, CDR1 is SGHVS and CDR2 FNYEAQ. Between the trimmed V and J ends, which lost 3 bases and 1 base, there was a span of 9 bases. CDR3 protein: CASSFGAGNTEAFF. CDR3 bases: TGTGCCAGCAGCTTTGGGGCGGGGAACACTGAAGCTTTCTTT. The whole variable domain, filled in from reference TRBV7-6 and TRBJ1-1, reads GAGVSQSPRYKVTKRGQDVALRCDPISGHVSLYWYRQALGQGPEFLTYFNYEAQQDKSGLPNDRFSAERPEGSISTLTIQRTEQRDSAMYRCASSFGAGNTEAFFGQGTRLTVV.

The table lists this clonotype with many counts. The rearrangement links TRBV7-2 to TRBJ1-5; D uncertain. The CDR3 spans 15 residues. CDR1 and CDR2 (germline): SGHTA, FQGNSA. Trimming left V 2 bases short and J 5 bases short, with 13 bases between. The DNA for the CDR3 is TGTGCCAGCAGCTTATCGGGGATTGGGGATCAGCCCCAGCATTTT. It encodes CASSLSGIGDQPQHF.

This sequence joins TRBV2 and TRBJ2-7; 9 bases are shared with TRBD1. The ends lost 4 bases at V and 4 bases at J; junction bases unmatched: 11. Germline assignment: CDR1 SNHLY and CDR2 FYNNEI. This CDR3 spans 16 amino acids. In DNA, the CDR3 is TGTGCCAGCAGTGCCTATCGGACAGGGGTCGAGTACGAGCAGTACTTC. The encoded protein is CASSAYRTGVEYEQYF.

This chain joins TRBV29-1 and TRBJ2-3, with D hard to call. Deletions cut 7 bases from V and 2 bases from J, with 10 bases between. This CDR3 spans 12 amino acids. Per the germline V gene, CDR1 is SQVTM and CDR2 is ANQGSEA. The CDR3 region has the DNA TGCAGCGCCGCGACACCCACAGATACGCAGTATTTT. It translates to CSAATPTDTQYF.

Regarding this clonotype: With a much larger clone just one base away, this may be a read error. The V call is TRBV15, the J call TRBJ2-5; weak D call: TRBD2 (5 bases). Germline values: CDR1 LNHNV, CDR2 YYDKDF (reference sequence). This CDR3 is 13 amino acids long. The CDR3 nucleotides read TGTGCCACCAACAGAGATAGGACGGGAACCCAGTACTTC. This translates into CATNRDRTGTQYF.

This clonotype has a count of ten or more. V is TRBV6-2 or TRBV6-3 and J is TRBJ2-5; 9 nucleotides agree with TRBD2. After removal of 5 bases from V and 7 bases from J, the junction contained 11 bases not matched to a gene. CDR3 size: 15 residues. Germline V gene data show CDR1 as MNHEY and CDR2 as SVGEGT. CDR3 loop: CASSPGTSPAGTQYF. CDR3 coding DNA: TGTGCCAGCAGTCCTGGGACTAGCCCTGCGGGGACCCAGTACTTC.

The chain joins TRBV6-2 or TRBV6-3 to TRBJ1-6; D not certain. The ends were cut back, 6 bases at V and 6 bases at J, with 9 bases in the middle. The CDR3 runs 13 residues. CDR1 and CDR2 from the germline V gene are MNHEY and SVGEGT. CDR3 in amino acids: CASRDLPNSPLHF. As DNA, the CDR3 is TGTGCCAGCAGGGATCTTCCTAATTCACCCCTCCACTTT.

This clonotype was counted many times. This chain joins TRBV7-6 and TRBJ2-5; TRBD2 agrees at 8 bases. V lost 2 bases, J lost 0 bases, and 5 bases stayed unmatched. The CDR3 runs to 16 residues. The germline gives CDR1 SGHVS, CDR2 FNYEAQ. This CDR3 is CASSLISGGYQETQYF. CDR3 DNA sequence: TGTGCCAGCAGCTTAATAAGCGGGGGATACCAAGAGACCCAGTACTTC.

The CDR3 here is CASSYSSSRAFAEAFF. The CDR3 DNA reads TGTGCCAGCAGTTACTCATCCAGCAGGGCCTTTGCTGAAGCTTTCTTT. The chain employs TRBV6-5 and TRBJ1-1; TRBD1 is a possible D gene (5 bases). V dropped 0 bases and J dropped 6 bases, with 17 bases sitting between them. CDR3 length: 16 residues. CDR1 and CDR2 (germline): MNHEY, SVGAGI.

Remarks on this clonotype: This may be a read error, as it is one base from a much larger clone. This chain uses TRBV7-2 with TRBJ1-2; tentatively, D is TRBD1 (5 bases). This CDR3 is built from 13 residues. Germline values: CDR1 SGHTA, CDR2 FQGNSA. This chain's CDR3 is CASSPGTVYGHTF. The CDR3 nucleotides read TGTGCCAGCAGCCCAGGGACCGTATATGGCCACACCTTC.

Many counts were recorded for this clonotype. This chain joins TRBV5-1 and TRBJ2-1, with 9 positions matching TRBD2. The V segment lost 0 bases and the J segment 6 bases; nucleotides outside the gene matches: 1. The CDR3 runs to 14 residues. Germline V CDR1 and CDR2: SGHRS, YFSETQ. The CDR3 nucleotides are TGCGCCAGCAGCTTGGCGACTAGCGGCAATGAGCAGTTCTTC. Its protein product is CASSLATSGNEQFF.